This passage covers 20 T cell receptor beta chains from one sample sequenced in a study of OX40 agonist ivuxolimab in advanced cancers. The table came from immunoSEQ multiplex PCR; TCRdb's copy has only in-frame clones and leaves some out. Counted here are around 80,000 clones, approximately 92% occurring once; the ten biggest clones make up 0.65%. Sequencing was performed on CD4+ or CD8+ T cells sorted from blood, taken in a trial of the OX40 agonist ivuxolimab. The receptors derive from an adult with an advanced solid tumor such as melanoma, head and neck, liver or kidney cancer.

The chain combines TRBV6-4 with TRBJ2-1, with D possibly TRBD2 on 5 matching bases. Germline V CDR1 and CDR2: MRHNA, SNTAGT. The CDR3 length is 14 residues. The V end was cut by 4 bases, the J end by 6 bases, with 13 bases between. DNA of the CDR3: TGTGCCAGCAGTGTTTCTAGCCCCCCCAATGAGCAGTTCTTC. It yields the protein CASSVSSPPNEQFF.

The chain carries TRBV6-6 and TRBJ2-7; D is unresolved. CDR1 is MNHNY and CDR2 is SVGAGI in the germline V gene (reference sequence). The CDR3 covers 16 residues. V lost 6 bases to trimming and J lost 1 base, with 19 bases between them. The CDR3 coding sequence is TGTGCCAGCAGCCTCTATCGGGCGCCGACTTCCTACGAGCAGTACTTC. Its protein product is CASSLYRAPTSYEQYF.

The chain combines TRBV5-6 with TRBJ2-2; D possibly corresponds to TRBD1 (6 bases). The ends were cut back, 0 bases at V and 4 bases at J, with 19 bases in the middle. The CDR3 covers 18 residues. Germline CDR1 reads SGHDT; CDR2 reads YYEEEE. CDR3 nucleotide sequence: TGTGCCAGCAGCTTGGCCGGGGCAGGGGTCCCTTTCACCGGGGAGCTGTTTTTT. This sequence encodes CASSLAGAGVPFTGELFF.

V and J are TRBV2 and TRBJ2-5, with TRBD1 identical over 8 bases. TRBJ2-7 explains the end of the DNA better; the J call may be wrong. Germline V gene sequence: CDR1 SNHLY, CDR2 FYNNEI. The CDR3 is made up of 14 amino acids. The chain's CDR3 is CASSERQGAIEQYF. The DNA of the CDR3 is TGTGCCAGCAGTGAACGGCAGGGGGCGATCGAGCAGTACTTC.

This clone was detected only once. The V gene is TRBV20-1, the J gene TRBJ2-5; no clear D. The CDR3 has 9 amino acids. Germline lookup yields CDR1 DFQATT and CDR2 SNEGSKA (reference sequence). This chain's CDR3 is CSLSGTQYF. The DNA of the CDR3 is TGCAGCTTGTCCGGGACCCAGTACTTC.

The V call is TRBV6-1, the J call TRBJ1-1; D gene unclear. Trimming removed 8 bases at V and 7 bases at J, with 14 bases between. Germline CDR1 is MNHNS and CDR2 is SASEGT. The CDR3 contains 12 residues. CDR3 in DNA: TGTGCCAGCCAGTACCTGGAAGGTGAAGCTTTCTTT. This codes for CASQYLEGEAFF.

J is TRBJ2-7 and V is TRBV4-2, with 12 bases aligning to TRBD2. Germline CDR1 and CDR2: LGHNA and YNFKEQ. With V trimmed by 3 bases and J by 2 bases, 2 bases remained unmatched. The CDR3 extends over 15 amino acids. CDR3 amino acids: CASSQGLAGTYEQYF. CDR3 DNA: TGTGCCAGCAGCCAGGGACTAGCGGGCACCTACGAGCAGTACTTC.

CDR3 region: CASSPGLAGAWEQFF. For the CDR3, the DNA is TGTGCCAGCAGCCCGGGACTAGCGGGAGCCTGGGAGCAGTTCTTC. The chain combines TRBV2 with TRBJ2-1, with 14 bases matching TRBD2. Germline CDR1 reads SNHLY; CDR2 reads FYNNEI. V lost 6 bases and J lost 10; bases outside the gene matches: 8. This CDR3 has 15 residues.

In this sample, this clone turned up a few times. At one end, the junction sequence differs from germline, possibly due to a read error. The genes are TRBV14 and TRBJ1-1; TRBD1 is a possible D gene (5 bases). The V gene's germline CDR1 is SGHDN and CDR2 FVKESK. CDR3 length equals 14 residues. The CDR3 DNA is TGTGCCAGCACCCAAGCAGGGCGGGACACTGAAGCTTTCTTT. Residues: CASTQAGRDTEAFF.

This clone has a handful of counts. CDR3 sequence: CSVEDPGQVTKYNEQFF. In nucleotides, the CDR3 is TGCAGCGTTGAAGATCCGGGGCAGGTTACCAAATACAATGAGCAGTTCTTC. The chain combines TRBV29-1 with TRBJ2-1, with D perhaps assigned TRBD1 or TRBD2 (5 bases each). CDR1 is SQVTM, CDR2 ANQGSEA, per germline. V lost 0 bases to trimming and J lost 4 bases, with 19 bases between them. The CDR3 is 17 amino acids.

The gene calls are TRBV9 and TRBJ2-5; TRBD2 agrees at 12 bases. The ends lost 4 bases at V and 5 bases at J; junction bases unmatched: 12. The CDR3 extends over 17 amino acids. Germline CDR1 and CDR2: SGDLS and YYNGEE. CDR3 sequence (DNA): TGTGCCAGCAGCCTCCCTAGCGGGAGGGCCGTGTGGGAGACCCAGTACTTC. This translates into CASSLPSGRAVWETQYF.

This chain connects TRBV2 to TRBJ1-5; D call uncertain. V was pared by 7 bases and J by 0 bases, with 7 bases between. Germline CDR1 SNHLY, CDR2 FYNNEI. The CDR3 is 13 amino acids. This CDR3 is CASTENSNQPQHF. In nucleotides, the CDR3 is TGTGCCAGCACGGAGAATAGCAATCAGCCCCAGCATTTT.

The V gene is TRBV7-9, the J gene TRBJ2-2, with D uncertain. This CDR3 has 14 amino acids. V lost 2 bases and J lost 5, with 9 bases in between. The germline V gene has CDR1 SEHNR and CDR2 FQNEAQ (reference sequence). CDR3 residues: CASSLSLRTGELFF. CDR3 sequence (DNA): TGTGCCAGCAGCTTATCCCTCAGAACCGGGGAGCTGTTTTTT.

The V gene is TRBV6-5, the J gene TRBJ2-3, with TRBD2 identical over 10 bases. The V gene end was trimmed by 2 bases and the J gene end by 4 bases; junction bases not matched to a gene: 6. This CDR3 is 16 amino acids long. The germline V gene has CDR1 MNHEY and CDR2 SVGAGI. As DNA, the CDR3 is TGTGCCAGCAGTTACGGGCTAGCGGGAGTAGCAGATACGCAGTATTTT. It yields the protein CASSYGLAGVADTQYF.

The V call is TRBV27, the J call TRBJ2-2; 10 nucleotides align to TRBD1. V was clipped by 4 bases and J by 2 bases; unmatched bases: 4. Per germline, CDR1 MNHEY and CDR2 SMNVEV (reference sequence). The CDR3 is made up of 16 amino acids. The CDR3 region has the DNA TGTGCCAGCAGTTCCCGGGACAGGGGTAACACCGGGGAGCTGTTTTTT. Translation: CASSSRDRGNTGELFF.

This clone was recorded only once. The chain employs TRBV5-6 and TRBJ2-2; no firm D call. Trimming left V 1 base short and J 2 bases short, with 9 bases between. Germline-derived CDR1 and CDR2 are SGHDT and YYEEEE. The CDR3 sequence is 15 residues long. The DNA of the CDR3 is TGTGCCAGCAGCTTGTTTCAGTTAAACACCGGGGAGCTGTTTTTT. It codes for CASSLFQLNTGELFF.

This chain uses TRBV6-5 with TRBJ1-1, with TRBD1 as a possible D gene (5 bases). V was pared by 7 bases and J by 2 bases, with 14 bases between. The CDR3 is 14 residues long. Germline CDR1 is MNHEY and CDR2 is SVGAGI. In DNA form, the CDR3 reads TGTGCCAGCATTGACCGGGGGACCAACACTGAAGCTTTCTTT. This encodes CASIDRGTNTEAFF.

This chain joins TRBV7-3 and TRBJ1-2; TRBD1 matches 7 bases. Unmatched junction bases numbered 7, after V lost 5 bases and J lost 7 bases. The CDR3 sequence is 13 residues long. The germline CDR1 and CDR2 sequences are SGHTA and FQGTGA. CDR3 protein: CASSTGTAPGYTF. In DNA form, the CDR3 reads TGTGCCAGCAGCACAGGGACAGCACCTGGCTACACCTTC. The full variable domain, with the rest looked up from reference TRBV7-3 and TRBJ1-2, is GAGVSQTPSNKVTEKGKYVELRCDPISGHTALYWYRQSLGQGPEFLIYFQGTGAADDSGLPNDRFFAVRPEGSVSTLKIQRTERGDSAVYLCASSTGTAPGYTFGSGTRLTVV.

The V gene is TRBV9, the J gene TRBJ1-2; 7 positions agree with TRBD1. CDR1 is SGDLS, CDR2 YYNGEE, per germline. The CDR3 has 15 amino acids. The V gene end was trimmed by 6 bases and the J gene end by 5 bases; junction bases not matched to a gene: 13. This CDR3 reads CASTLEAGTVYGYTF. The CDR3 DNA reads TGTGCCAGCACCCTGGAGGCCGGGACAGTTTATGGCTACACCTTC.

The V call is TRBV30, the J call TRBJ2-1; possibly TRBD2 for D (6 bases). This CDR3 comprises 13 residues. V lost 0 bases, J lost 6 bases, and 9 bases lay in between. The V gene's germline CDR1 is GTSNPN and CDR2 SVGIG (reference sequence). CDR3 DNA sequence: TGTGCCTGGAGTGTGCAAGCGGGCAATGAGCAGTTCTTC. Translation: CAWSVQAGNEQFF.